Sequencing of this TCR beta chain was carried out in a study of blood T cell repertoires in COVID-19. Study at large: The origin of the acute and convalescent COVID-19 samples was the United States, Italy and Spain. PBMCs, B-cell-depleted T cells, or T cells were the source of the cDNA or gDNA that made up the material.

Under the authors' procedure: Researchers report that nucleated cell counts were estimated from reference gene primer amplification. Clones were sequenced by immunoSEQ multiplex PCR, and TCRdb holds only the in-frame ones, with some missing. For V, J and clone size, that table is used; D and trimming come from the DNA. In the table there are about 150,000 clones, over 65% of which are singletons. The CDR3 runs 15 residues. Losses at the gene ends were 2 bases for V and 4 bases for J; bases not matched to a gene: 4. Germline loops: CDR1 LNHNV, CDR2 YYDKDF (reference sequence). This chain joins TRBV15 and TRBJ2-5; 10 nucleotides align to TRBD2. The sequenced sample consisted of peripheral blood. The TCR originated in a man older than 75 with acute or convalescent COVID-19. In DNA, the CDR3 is TGTGCCACCAGCAGAAGAGCGGGGGGGGGAGAGACCCAGTACTTC. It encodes CATSRRAGGGETQYF. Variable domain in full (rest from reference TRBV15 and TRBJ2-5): DAMVIQNPRYQVTQFGKPVTLSCSQTLNHNVMYWYQQKSSQAPKLLFHYYDKDFNNEADTPDNFQSRRPNTSFCFLDIRSPGLGDTAMYLCATSRRAGGGETQYFGPGTRLLVL.